This entry features one T cell receptor (beta chain) sequence. This sample was taken from a study of blood T cell repertoires in COVID-19. The wider study: Acute-phase and convalescent COVID-19 samples originated in the United States, Italy and Spain.

In the source study's methods: Nucleated cell number was recorded as an estimate derived from reference gene primer amplification. This table comes from immunoSEQ multiplex PCR, and its TCRdb copy is limited to in-frame clones, with some not included. V, J and clone size are taken as reported in that table, and D and trimming were inferred from the DNA itself. The data contain fewer than 250,000 clones, around 82% of them singletons. The source material was peripheral blood. The receptor's source is a middle-aged woman with active or convalescent COVID-19.

The CDR3, as DNA: TGTGCCACGACAGAGAGCAGGGAAGCTTTCTTT. As protein: CATTESREAFF. V and J are TRBV6-6 and TRBJ1-1; possible D gene TRBD1, 5 bases. CDR1 MNHNY and CDR2 SVGAGI come from the germline V gene (reference sequence). V was clipped by 10 bases and J by 8 bases, with 14 bases between them. This CDR3 contains 11 residues.